These 21 T cell receptor beta chains share one sample of origin, sequenced in a study of T cell clonality in common variable immunodeficiency. Study-level findings and limits: Fewer deletions and N-nucleotide insertions were reportedly seen in common variable immunodeficiency TCR beta sequences.

Assay used: immunoSEQ multiplex PCR; TCRdb lists only in-frame clones, some missing. The table lists approximately 24,000 clones, with no singletons. Antigens of these TCRs are unknown. The sample was peripheral blood mononuclear cells. These receptor sequences come from a human donor with common variable immunodeficiency.

This clone was recorded many times. Sequencing ends 3 residues short of the CDR3 end; the germline J gene provides the rest. The chain carries TRBV30 and TRBJ1-1, with 7 positions matching TRBD1. Germline V gives CDR1 GTSNPN, CDR2 SVGIG (reference sequence). CDR3 length equals 14 residues. With V trimmed by 0 bases and J by 3 bases, 4 bases remained unmatched. Partial CDR3 DNA: TGTGCCTGGAGTGTAGGCAGGGGGGACACTGAA. It specifies CAWSVGRGDTE. The complete CDR3 sequence is CAWSVGRGDTEAFF.

As concerns this clone: The CDR3 end is not reached by the read, which stops 3 residues before it; the germline J gene fills it in. The chain has TRBV7-6 and TRBJ1-2; 12 bases match TRBD1. Trimming cost V 4 bases and J 7 bases; bases outside gene matches: 4. The CDR3 is made up of 14 amino acids. From germline, CDR1 is SGHVS and CDR2 FNYEAQ. The CDR3 sequence: CASSWGQGAGGYTF. The sequenced CDR3 bases are TGTGCCAGCAGCTGGGGACAGGGGGCAGGTGGC.

This clone appeared many times. The read falls 3 residues short of the CDR3 end, and the missing part is taken from the germline J gene. The V and J genes are TRBV20-1 and TRBJ2-4; no clear D gene. The CDR3 sequence is 14 residues long. The germline V gene encodes CDR1 DFQATT and CDR2 SNEGSKA (reference sequence). The V end lost 6 bases, the J end lost 8 bases, and 20 bases lay between the germline ends. CDR3 residues: CSAEPRSRVDIQYF. The covered CDR3 bases are TGCAGTGCAGAGCCTCGGTCTCGAGTGGACATT.

This clone has a handful of counts. The read gets to within 3 residues of the CDR3 end, and the germline J gene fills in the rest. The rearrangement links TRBV5-1 to TRBJ1-5; no reliable D call. The CDR3 has 14 residues. The V gene lost 1 base and the J gene lost 2 bases, with 7 bases spanning the gap. Germline V lookup: CDR1 SGHRS, CDR2 YFSETQ. The CDR3 sequence is CASSLRQGNQPQHF. The sequenced CDR3 bases are TGCGCCAGCAGCTTGAGGCAGGGCAATCAGCCC.

Details on this clone: The read ends 3 residues before the CDR3 terminus; that terminus is restored from the germline J gene. The chain has TRBV5-8 and TRBJ1-3, with D unresolved. The CDR3 has 13 residues. Per germline, CDR1 SGHTS and CDR2 YDEGEE. The V end was cut by 0 bases, the J end by 4 bases, with 5 bases between. CDR3 bases read: TGTGCCAGCAGCTTGGAGGCAGGAAACACC. This encodes CASSLEAGNT. The full CDR3 is CASSLEAGNTIYF.

For this clone: Read sequence stops 3 residues before the CDR3 end, and the germline J gene provides the missing end. V usage is TRBV6-4 and J usage is TRBJ2-1; 12 nucleotides line up with TRBD2. The CDR3 has 16 amino acids. Germline V gene data show CDR1 as MRHNA and CDR2 as SNTAGT. V gave up 4 bases and J gave up 4 bases; unmatched junction bases: 5. The CDR3 DNA, read in part, is TGTGCCAGCAGTGCTAGCGGGGGGGCCGGGTACAATGAG. Encoded protein: CASSASGGAGYNE. The whole CDR3 reads CASSASGGAGYNEQFF.

With respect to this clone: Coverage ceases 3 residues before the CDR3 finishes, and the germline J gene fills in the end. J is TRBJ2-7 and V is TRBV20-1; D is possibly TRBD2 (6 bases). The CDR3 spans 16 residues. V was pared by 3 bases and J by 3 bases, with 21 bases between. Germline CDR1 and CDR2: DFQATT and SNEGSKA (reference sequence). The sequenced part of the CDR3 DNA is TGCAGTGCTAGTGACGCGGGGCGTCGAAGGAACTACGAG. Translating gives CSASDAGRRRNYE. From start to end, the CDR3 is CSASDAGRRRNYEQYF.

Concerning this clone: Read coverage stops 3 residues before the CDR3 terminus; the germline J gene supplies the remainder. This rearrangement joins TRBV29-1 to TRBJ2-1; 12 bases are shared with TRBD1. CDR3 length: 14 residues. The trim removed 6 bases at V and 9 bases at J, leaving 9 bases unmatched. Germline V gene lookup returns CDR1 SQVTM and CDR2 ANQGSEA. CDR3 residues: CSVTPGQGAREQFF. The CDR3 DNA, read in part, is TGCAGCGTCACGCCGGGACAGGGGGCGCGTGAG.

This clone showed up many times. Partial CDR3 DNA: TGTGCCAGCTCACCACAAGCGTACTACAATGAG. It encodes CASSPQAYYNE. The whole CDR3 is CASSPQAYYNEQFF. V and J are TRBV18 and TRBJ2-1, with D hard to call. The read halts 3 residues ahead of the CDR3 end, with the missing end drawn from the germline J gene. Germline V gene sequence: CDR1 KGHSH, CDR2 LQKENI. This CDR3 comprises 14 residues. V was trimmed by 1 base and J by 3 bases, leaving 7 bases between them.

This clone was detected ten times or more. The read finishes 3 residues shy of the CDR3 end, and the germline J gene is used to complete it. J is TRBJ2-3 and V is TRBV18; the D gene is possibly TRBD1 (6 bases). CDR1 and CDR2 from the germline V gene are KGHSH and LQKENI. Trimming removed 2 bases from V and 4 bases from J, with 7 bases in between. The CDR3 consists of 13 residues. The DNA read from the CDR3 is TGTGCCAGCTCACCAACAGGGCCAGATACG. This codes for CASSPTGPDT. The whole CDR3 protein is CASSPTGPDTQYF.

This clone was seen at least ten times. The read ends 3 residues shy of where the CDR3 ends; the end is completed using the germline J gene. The chain combines TRBV29-1 with TRBJ1-2, with a tentative D call TRBD1 (5 bases). The CDR3 totals 13 residues. Per the germline V gene, CDR1 is SQVTM and CDR2 is ANQGSEA. V lost 1 base, J lost 2 bases, and 8 bases lay in between. The CDR3 is CSVEAGLNYGYTF. The DNA read from the CDR3 is TGCAGCGTTGAAGCGGGACTGAACTATGGC. The variable domain in full, with the rest retrieved from reference TRBV29-1 and TRBJ1-2, is SAVISQKPSRDICQRGTSLTIQCQVDSQVTMMFWYRQQPGQSLTLIATANQGSEATYESGFVIDKFPISRPNLTFSTLTVSNMSPEDSSIYLCSVEAGLNYGYTFGSGTRLTVV.

On this clone itself: The read terminates 3 residues ahead of where the CDR3 ends, so the germline J gene completes it. This chain uses TRBV19 with TRBJ2-3; 8 bases line up with TRBD2. J was trimmed by 0 bases and V by 5 bases; bases with no gene match: 4. The CDR3 has 15 residues. The germline V gene has CDR1 LNHDA and CDR2 SQIVND (reference sequence). The DNA read from the CDR3 is TGTGCCAGTAGTCCACTAGCGGCTAGCACAGATACG. Translation: CASSPLAASTDT. The full CDR3 protein is CASSPLAASTDTQYF.

This clone was observed a few times. The sequenced fragment ends 3 residues before the CDR3 boundary, so the rest is inferred from the germline J gene. This rearrangement joins TRBV7-8 to TRBJ1-1, with D unresolved. V gave up 4 bases and J gave up 3 bases, with 9 bases separating them. The CDR3 covers 13 residues. Germline CDR1 is SGHVS and CDR2 is FQNEAQ. CDR3 DNA, as far as it was read: TGTGCCAGCAGCTCGGGGTTGGACACTGAA. Encoded protein: CASSSGLDTE. The full CDR3 protein is CASSSGLDTEAFF.

The part of the CDR3 DNA that was read is TGTGCCTGGAGTAAGGAACAGGGGGTCTCCTACGAG. Translation gives CAWSKEQGVSYE. The full CDR3 reads CAWSKEQGVSYEQYF. This sequence joins TRBV30 and TRBJ2-7; TRBD1 matches 8 bases. The DNA ends 3 residues before the CDR3 does, and the rest of the CDR3 is filled in from the germline J gene. There are 15 residues in the CDR3. V lost 2 bases and J lost 0; bases outside the gene matches: 6. Germline CDR1 and CDR2: GTSNPN and SVGIG (reference sequence). The whole variable domain, remainder taken from reference TRBV30 and TRBJ2-7, is SQTIHQWPATLVQPVGSPLSLECTVEGTSNPNLYWYRQAAGRGLQLLFYSVGIGQISSEVPQNLSASRPQDRQFILSSKKLLLSDSGFYLCAWSKEQGVSYEQYFGPGTRLTVT.

This clone came up many times. The sequenced fragment ends 3 residues before the CDR3 boundary, so the rest is inferred from the germline J gene. The chain uses TRBV28 and TRBJ2-1; a weak D match, TRBD2 (5 bases). Germline V gene lookup returns CDR1 MDHEN and CDR2 SYDVKM. V lost 4 bases to trimming and J lost 7 bases, with 17 bases between them. The CDR3 runs to 15 residues. This chain's CDR3 is CASSSDSSKRNEQFF. The sequenced part of the CDR3 DNA is TGTGCCAGCAGTTCGGACTCTTCGAAAAGGAATGAG.

This clone has a count of ten or more. The read ends 3 residues shy of where the CDR3 ends; the end is completed using the germline J gene. The chain employs TRBV10-3 and TRBJ1-5; 10 bases map to TRBD1. Germline loops: CDR1 ENHRY, CDR2 SYGVKD. The CDR3 totals 15 residues. The J segment lost 0 bases and the V segment lost 6 bases, leaving 2 bases of the junction unmatched. The CDR3 bases that were read are TGTGCCATCAGGGGGACAGGGGATAGCAATCAGCCC. Its protein is CAIRGTGDSNQP. The entire CDR3 is CAIRGTGDSNQPQHF.

A remark on this clone: The read falls 3 residues short of the CDR3 end, and the missing part is taken from the germline J gene. This sequence joins TRBV7-6 and TRBJ1-2, with D possibly being TRBD1 (5 bases). This CDR3 contains 16 residues. Germline V gene lookup returns CDR1 SGHVS and CDR2 FNYEAQ. CDR3 residues: CASSIGRGAASGGYTF. CDR3 DNA, as far as it was read: TGTGCCAGCAGCATAGGGCGGGGCGCCGCATCAGGGGGC.

This clone was detected ten times or more. The read stops 3 residues short of the end of the CDR3; the missing end is completed from the germline J gene. The rearrangement joins TRBV20-1 to TRBJ2-3, with 14 bases identical to TRBD2. J was trimmed by 3 bases and V by 5 bases; bases with no gene match: 1. The CDR3 spans 14 residues. Germline assignment: CDR1 DFQATT and CDR2 SNEGSKA (reference sequence). The sequenced CDR3 bases are TGCAGTGCTTGGACTAGCGGGAGGACAGATACG. Translating gives CSAWTSGRTDT. Given in full, the CDR3 is CSAWTSGRTDTQYF.

This clone was counted at least ten times. The missing CDR3 end, 3 residues past where the read stops, is filled in from the germline J gene. The chain joins TRBV28 to TRBJ1-2; 9 bases match TRBD1. The germline CDR1 and CDR2 sequences are MDHEN and SYDVKM. The CDR3 covers 13 residues. V trimming: 5 bases; J trimming: 6 bases; junction bases outside the gene matches: 4. The CDR3 sequence: CASSPGTGNGYTF. The covered CDR3 bases are TGTGCCAGCAGTCCCGGGACAGGGAATGGC.

Of note for this clone: With the read ending 3 residues before the CDR3 end, the germline J gene is used to fill in that end. The J gene is TRBJ1-2, the V gene TRBV19, with 11 bases lining up with TRBD1. CDR1 LNHDA and CDR2 SQIVND come from the germline V gene (reference sequence). V was pared by 5 bases and J by 3 bases, with 11 bases of the junction left unmatched. There are 17 residues in the CDR3. Partial CDR3 DNA: TGTGCCAGTAGTGCCGGGACAGGGGGATACAACGACTATGGC. Its translation: CASSAGTGGYNDYG. The whole CDR3 is CASSAGTGGYNDYGYTF. Based on the CDR3 plus reference TRBV19 and TRBJ1-2, the full variable domain is DGGITQSPKYLFRKEGQNVTLSCEQNLNHDAMYWYRQDPGQGLRLIYYSQIVNDFQKGDIAEGYSVSREKKESFPLTVTSAQKNPTAFYLCASSAGTGGYNDYGYTFGSGTRLTVV.

Turning to this clone: The read falls 3 residues short of the CDR3 end, and the missing part is taken from the germline J gene. The V and J genes are TRBV19 and TRBJ1-2; 7 bases align to TRBD1. CDR1 and CDR2 (germline): LNHDA, SQIVND (reference sequence). This CDR3 region has 14 residues. The trim removed 5 bases at V and 7 bases at J, leaving 10 bases unmatched. This CDR3 reads CASSPSPGGFGYTF. The CDR3 DNA, read in part, is TGTGCCAGTAGTCCCTCCCCAGGGGGGTTTGGC.